The source of this T cell receptor beta chain is a study of PD-L1 blockade in urothelial cancer (dated by TCRdb to about 2017). Regarding the research as a whole: Therapy was started at some point between 2012 and 2014 for all patients, and atezolizumab 1,200 mg was administered intravenously every 3 weeks. About nine tenths of the roughly 29 patients were males with bladder-origin urothelial cancer, and about 65% of the roughly 30 reported a prior smoking history. An ECOG performance status of 0 or 1 was recorded for the patients, and 0 to 3 prior chemotherapy regimens had been received by the patients. Blood samples were analyzed at 3 weeks after treatment start (second dose) and at 6 weeks after treatment start. Blood samples yielded a median of roughly 150,000 T cells and around 83,000 unique TCRs, with median clonality roughly 0.085. The study, an exploratory multi-omic analysis, examined somatic, immune and clinical correlates of response to PD-L1 blockade with atezolizumab in urothelial cancer. TCR sequencing covered pretreatment tumor samples and matched, serially collected peripheral blood taken before and after atezolizumab treatment. Progression-free survival longer than 6 months counted as durable clinical benefit, and TCR features were additionally tested against both progression-free and overall survival. In the same patients, pretreatment tumors underwent whole exome sequencing and RNA sequencing in addition to TCR sequencing. Several patients achieved durable clinical benefit and 20 did not. Pretreatment blood TCR-seq was available for under 35 patients, at least one posttreatment blood collection was obtained for around 25 patients, and tumor TCR-seq was available for around 25 patients. Broader findings and caveats from the paper: At 3 weeks after the start of treatment, tumor-associated TCR clones in peripheral blood had expanded more in patients with durable benefit (n of about 20, p = 0.022). Small sample size (n of about 30) and many exploratory analyses mean the results are intended to be hypothesis-generating. A pretreatment peripheral blood TCR clonality below the median was linked to improved progression-free and overall survival.

The sample's time point label, decoded: peripheral blood 6 weeks after treatment start. A cohort of 30 or so patients with locally advanced or metastatic urothelial carcinoma, treated at Memorial Sloan Kettering on a trial protocol, was included. Peripheral blood mononuclear cells were collected pretreatment and during treatment, at between 1 and 8 total time points per patient. The Qiagen DNeasy Blood extraction kit was used to purify genomic DNA from total PBMCs and tumor samples. PBMCs were collected pretreatment and during treatment, and were isolated and stored as previously described. This clone was recorded only once. Its antigen is currently not known. One base away there is no much larger clone; base qualities are not given. The CDR3 covers 16 residues, taking in both the cysteine and the phenylalanine. Only the CDR3 portion is preserved as DNA: 48 bases, with reading frame beginning at the first base. Taken from the germline V gene (reference sequence), the CDR1 and CDR2 loops are MNHEY and SMNVEV. The junction carries 16 bases between V and J, which are trimmed by 2 bases and 4 bases respectively.

To estimate absolute template abundance from read counts, synthetic TCR analog templates were spiked into each PCR. Using the immunoSEQ assay, TCRbeta CDR3 regions were amplified from genomic DNA with bias-controlled V and J gene primers. Sequencing of rearranged TCRbeta segments was performed at approximately 20X coverage. In the authors' own workflow: Sequencing errors were corrected by clustering and CDR3s were annotated against IMGT to assign V, D and J genes. Only productive TCRbeta rearrangements were used in downstream analyses, excluding out-of-frame or stop-codon sequences. Clonality was computed as one minus Shannon entropy normalized by the log of the number of unique productive sequences. Fisher's exact test with Benjamini-Hochberg correction, at a threshold of adjusted p below 0.01, was used to find clones that differed between time points or between blood and tumor. TCRdb mirrors the immuneACCESS table, restricted to in-frame sequences. Some clones are absent from its copies; in checked studies, under half trace to an unresolved V gene, and the reason for the others is unknown. V, J and clone size derive from that table, while D and trimming were established from the DNA sequence. The sample has roughly 110,000 clones on record, around 93% of them singletons. 3.5% to 4.5% of the sample is held by the ten biggest clonotypes.

This receptor was identified in a man in his fifties or sixties with urothelial cancer. The sequences come from PBMCs, collected around atezolizumab (anti-PD-L1) treatment. Here the chain combines TRBV27 and TRBJ2-3; TRBD1 is a weak D gene call, 6 bases matching. This receptor carries the CDR3 CASSLDRTVKADTQYF. DNA sequence: TGTGCCAGCAGTTTAGATCGGACAGTAAAAGCAGATACGCAGTATTTT.